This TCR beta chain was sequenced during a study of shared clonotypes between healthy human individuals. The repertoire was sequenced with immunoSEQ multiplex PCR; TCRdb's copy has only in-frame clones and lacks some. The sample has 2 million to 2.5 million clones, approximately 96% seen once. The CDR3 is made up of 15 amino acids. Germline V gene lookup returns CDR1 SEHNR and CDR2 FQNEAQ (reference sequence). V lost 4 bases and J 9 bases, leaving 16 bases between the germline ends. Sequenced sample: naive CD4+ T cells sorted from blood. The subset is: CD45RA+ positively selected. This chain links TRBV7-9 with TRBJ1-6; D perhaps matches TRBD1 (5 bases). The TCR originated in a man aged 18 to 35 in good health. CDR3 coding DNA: TGTGCCAGCAGCTCCGGGGCAAGGGGAGGTTCACCCCTCCACTTT. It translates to CASSSGARGGSPLHF. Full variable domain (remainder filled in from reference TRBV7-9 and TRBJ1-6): DTGVSQNPRHKITKRGQNVTFRCDPISEHNRLYWYRQTLGQGPEFLTYFQNEAQLEKSRLLSDRFSAERPKGSFSTLEIQRTEQGDSAMYLCASSSGARGGSPLHFGNGTRLTVT.